The clone carrying this T cell receptor (beta chain) was observed many times. The antigen is unknown. The data belong to a study of human T cells and chemical hapten exposure. Broader study findings: Sensitizing to DPC left TCRs with a frequency above 1 in 1000 unaltered.

Trimming took 3 bases from V and 8 from J; bases not matched to a gene: 7. The germline V gene encodes CDR1 SGDLS and CDR2 YYNGEE. The CDR3 loop spans 16 amino acids. Time point meaning: patch test 2, 6 weeks after DPC sensitization. As for treatment: therapeutic diphenylcyclopropenone sensitization with weekly scalp DPC. Only after blood had been drawn was each patch test applied. The study used a library that attached unique molecular identifiers to individual cDNA molecules. TCRdb processed the RACE reads anew with MiXCR; each CDR3 protein has one entry. The sample has some 99,000 distinct CDR3 sequences, 9% to 9.5% seen once.

The receptor was derived from a woman between 40 and 50 years old with alopecia areata. Some clones in this sample may be carry-over from other donors' samples. The chain is built from TRBV9 and TRBJ2-4; TRBD2 aligns across 14 bases. The sequencing here drew on whole blood, taken in connection with sensitization to the hapten diphenylcyclopropenone (DPC). The CDR3 spells CASSATSGGAGDIQYF. The DNA for the CDR3 is TGTGCCAGCAGCGCGACTAGCGGGGGGGCCGGGGACATTCAGTACTTC.